What follows are 31 T cell receptor beta chains derived from one specimen sequenced in a study of shared clonotypes between healthy human individuals. Here immunoSEQ multiplex PCR was the method, and the copy in TCRdb shows in-frame clones only, minus some. Among 1.5 million to 2.5 million clones listed, 85% to 95% were seen once. In the naive CD8 group, cells lacked CD45RO and were positively selected for CCR7, so terminally differentiated effector memory CD45RA+ cells were left out. Specimen: naive CD8+ T cells sorted from blood. The receptors were sampled from a man aged 18-30 years in good health.

V gene TRBV10-2 combines with J gene TRBJ2-1; no definite D call. Germline V lookup: CDR1 WSHSY, CDR2 SAAADI. Between the trimmed V and J ends, which lost 3 bases and 8 bases, there was a span of 2 bases. The length of the CDR3 is 10 residues. Here the CDR3 DNA reads TGCGCCAGCAGTGAATATGAGCAGTTCTTC. It encodes CASSEYEQFF.

This chain connects TRBV4-1 to TRBJ1-5; D is possibly TRBD1 (6 bases). Germline V gene data show CDR1 as MGHRA and CDR2 as YSYEKL. The CDR3 totals 17 residues. V gave up 3 bases and J gave up 3 bases, with 18 bases separating them. The CDR3 nucleotides are TGCGCCAGCAGCCATGGGCCAGGGGCGCCGACCAATCAGCCCCAGCATTTT. Its translation is CASSHGPGAPTNQPQHF.

The V call is TRBV9, the J call TRBJ2-1; possibly TRBD2 for D (5 bases). V was trimmed by 0 bases and J by 4 bases, leaving 8 bases between them. This CDR3 contains 14 residues. The germline V gene encodes CDR1 SGDLS and CDR2 YYNGEE. CDR3 region: CASSVVSDYNEQFF. The CDR3 bases are TGTGCCAGCAGCGTAGTTAGCGATTACAATGAGCAGTTCTTC.

The gene calls are TRBV11-2 and TRBJ2-7; the D gene could be TRBD1 or TRBD2 (5 bases each). CDR3 length: 14 residues. Germline V gene lookup returns CDR1 SGHAT and CDR2 FQNNGV. Trimming left V 5 bases short and J 2 bases short, with 13 bases between. CDR3: CASSAWDPAYEQYF. CDR3 nucleotide sequence: TGTGCCAGCAGCGCCTGGGACCCTGCCTACGAGCAGTACTTC.

Comment on this clone: A far larger clone is a single base away, which makes a read error likely. The chain carries TRBV5-4 and TRBJ1-2, with 7 bases matching TRBD1. The germline gives CDR1 SGHNT, CDR2 YYREEE (reference sequence). V gave up 4 bases and J gave up 4 bases; unmatched junction bases: 4. The CDR3 has 13 residues. The CDR3 spells CASSPGQIYGYTF. Here the CDR3 DNA reads TGTGCCAGCAGCCCGGGACAGATCTATGGCTACACCTTC.

The chain combines TRBV6-5 with TRBJ1-1; D ambiguous. The V gene lost 0 bases and the J gene lost 8 bases, with 13 bases spanning the gap. Germline-derived CDR1 and CDR2 are MNHEY and SVGAGI. The CDR3 totals 14 residues. The CDR3 spells CASSYSFSASEAFF. The CDR3 coding sequence is TGTGCCAGCAGTTACTCATTTTCAGCAAGCGAAGCTTTCTTT.

V usage is TRBV5-6 and J usage is TRBJ2-2, with 7 bases aligning to TRBD1. The V and J ends lost 5 bases and 2 bases, in that order; junction bases with no gene match: 12. Germline V gene data show CDR1 as SGHDT and CDR2 as YYEEEE. The CDR3 length is 17 residues. CDR3 sequence (DNA): TGTGCCAGCAGTCCGCCTAAGACAGGGAGTAACACCGGGGAGCTGTTTTTT. Translated: CASSPPKTGSNTGELFF.

V gene TRBV11-2 combines with J gene TRBJ2-3; a possible D gene is TRBD2 (5 bases). Trimming left V 0 bases short and J 1 base short, with 14 bases between. From germline, CDR1 is SGHAT and CDR2 FQNNGV. This CDR3 has 17 residues. The CDR3 protein is CASSLDHEGEGTDTQYF. CDR3 sequence (DNA): TGTGCCAGCAGCTTAGATCATGAGGGAGAGGGCACAGATACGCAGTATTTT.

This clone was observed once. The V and J genes are TRBV11-2 and TRBJ2-7; 14 positions agree with TRBD2. Germline assignment: CDR1 SGHAT and CDR2 FQNNGV. V trimming: 1 base; J trimming: 1 base; junction bases outside the gene matches: 6. There are 18 residues in the CDR3. The CDR3 loop reads CASSLGLAGGSLSYEQYF. In DNA form, the CDR3 reads TGTGCCAGCAGCTTAGGACTAGCGGGGGGGAGTCTATCCTACGAGCAGTACTTC.

About this clone itself: This CDR3 is also generated by other DNA sequences in the sample. The chain uses TRBV28 and TRBJ1-6; unclear D gene. The CDR3 consists of 13 residues. Trimming left V 8 bases short and J 7 bases short, with 12 bases between. Germline CDR1 is MDHEN and CDR2 is SYDVKM. The CDR3 sequence is CASSLFPNSPLHF. The CDR3 DNA sequence: TGTGCCAGCTCCCTCTTTCCGAATTCACCCCTCCACTTT.

For the CDR3, the DNA is TGTGCCAGCAGCAATACCCCAGGTTGGGGGCGGACAAATATCATGAACACTGAAGCTTTCTTT. Translating gives CASSNTPGWGRTNIMNTEAFF. The rearrangement links TRBV21-1 to TRBJ1-1; the table's D call TRBD1 went unverified against the DNA. TRBV21-1 is reported as a pseudogene. The CDR3 is 21 residues long.

CDR3 sequence reads: CASSLVPSYEQYF. In DNA form, the CDR3 reads TGTGCCAGCAGCTTGGTTCCGAGCTACGAGCAGTACTTC. The chain has TRBV5-6 and TRBJ2-7, with unresolved D. Germline-derived CDR1 and CDR2 are SGHDT and YYEEEE. V lost 0 bases, J lost 3 bases, and 7 bases lay in between. This CDR3 contains 13 residues.

As regards this clone: This sample includes further DNA sequences coding for the same CDR3. The chain couples TRBV4-3 to TRBJ2-1; TRBD2 might be the D (6 bases). The ends were cut back, 0 bases at V and 8 bases at J, with 8 bases in the middle. The germline CDR1 and CDR2 sequences are LGHNA and YSLEER. The CDR3 has 13 residues. The CDR3 DNA reads as TGCGCCAGCAGCCAAGATGGCGGGGATGAGCAGTTCTTC. It is translated as CASSQDGGDEQFF.

As concerns this clone: The sample carries other DNA sequences with the same CDR3. The chain has TRBV7-9 and TRBJ2-1; TRBD1 aligns across 11 bases. Per the germline V gene, CDR1 is SEHNR and CDR2 is FQNEAQ (reference sequence). This CDR3 comprises 16 residues. V shed 5 bases, J shed 4 bases, and the junction held 7 bases outside the gene matches. As DNA, the CDR3 is TGTGCCAGCAGCCCAACCGGGACAGGGGGTTACAATGAGCAGTTCTTC. Translation gives CASSPTGTGGYNEQFF.

The sample holds one count of this clone. The rearrangement uses TRBV9 and TRBJ2-3; 15 positions match TRBD2. The CDR3 sequence is 16 residues long. Germline lookup yields CDR1 SGDLS and CDR2 YYNGEE. J was trimmed by 1 base and V by 6 bases; bases with no gene match: 3. For the CDR3, the DNA is TGTGCCAGCACCGGACTAGCGGGGGGGGGCACAGATACGCAGTATTTT. It encodes CASTGLAGGGTDTQYF.

V gene TRBV9 combines with J gene TRBJ2-7; 9 positions match TRBD1. The length of the CDR3 is 16 residues. V shed 0 bases and J 5 bases; nucleotides not matched to a gene: 9. Per the germline V gene, CDR1 is SGDLS and CDR2 is YYNGEE. CDR3 region: CASSVEDGQGFNEQYF. The CDR3 DNA sequence: TGTGCCAGCAGCGTAGAAGACGGACAGGGGTTCAACGAGCAGTACTTC.

The chain carries TRBV9 and TRBJ2-5, with 8 positions matching TRBD1. The CDR3 totals 15 residues. Unmatched junction bases numbered 8, after V lost 3 bases and J lost 4 bases. The V gene's germline CDR1 is SGDLS and CDR2 YYNGEE. In nucleotides, the CDR3 is TGTGCCAGCAGCGCCCGACAGGGGTTAGGAGAGACCCAGTACTTC. It yields the protein CASSARQGLGETQYF.

The chain links TRBV10-1 to TRBJ2-2, with D unresolved. The CDR3 loop spans 13 amino acids. Germline V lookup: CDR1 WNHNN, CDR2 SYGVQD (reference sequence). V was cut by 4 bases and J by 2 bases, with 5 bases left in between. The CDR3 region has the DNA TGCGCCAGCAGTGGCCACAACACCGGGGAGCTGTTTTTT. It codes for CASSGHNTGELFF.

The chain uses TRBV6-1 and TRBJ2-7; 8 bases are a match to TRBD1. Trimming took 4 bases from V and 5 from J; bases not matched to a gene: 13. Looked up from germline, CDR1 is MNHNS and CDR2 is SASEGT. The CDR3 loop spans 16 amino acids. CDR3 sequence: CASSGWSVDRGHEQYF. The CDR3 DNA reads TGTGCCAGCAGTGGCTGGTCTGTAGACAGGGGACACGAGCAGTACTTC.

The rearrangement uses TRBV7-9 and TRBJ2-2; no clear D. The CDR3 covers 16 residues. Germline CDR1 and CDR2: SEHNR and FQNEAQ (reference sequence). Trimming stripped 5 bases from V and 5 bases from J, with 18 bases between. CDR3 sequence (DNA): TGTGCCAGCAGCCCCACCCCTGATCGGGTTACCGGGGAGCTGTTTTTT. This codes for CASSPTPDRVTGELFF.

In the case of this clone: This sample also contains other DNA sequences that code for the same CDR3. V gene TRBV5-1 combines with J gene TRBJ2-7, with D tentatively TRBD1 (6 bases). Germline values: CDR1 SGHRS, CDR2 YFSETQ. V shed 5 bases and J shed 2 bases, with 11 bases lying between them. CDR3 size: 13 residues. The CDR3 region is CASSLDSTYEQYF. CDR3 nucleotides: TGCGCCAGCAGTCTGGACAGTACCTACGAGCAGTACTTC.

The chain employs TRBV4-2 and TRBJ2-7, with TRBD1 as a possible D gene (7 bases). Trimming took 1 base from V and 3 from J, leaving 16 bases between them. CDR1 and CDR2 from the germline V gene are LGHNA and YNFKEQ. The CDR3 totals 16 residues. CDR3 in DNA: TGTGCCAGCAGCCAAGTATCTGGACAGGACTACTACGAGCAGTACTTC. This encodes CASSQVSGQDYYEQYF.

The chain carries TRBV19 and TRBJ2-7, with D unresolved. This CDR3 region has 16 residues. Germline V gives CDR1 LNHDA, CDR2 SQIVND (reference sequence). Trimming removed 6 bases at V and 1 base at J, with 19 bases between. This CDR3 is CASSTTLFTLSYEQYF. Written as DNA, the CDR3 is TGTGCCAGTAGCACGACCCTCTTTACACTTTCCTACGAGCAGTACTTC.

This chain connects TRBV30 to TRBJ2-1; D is undetermined. Trimming took off 0 bases at V and 4 bases at J, with 16 bases between the two ends. CDR3 length: 16 residues. CDR1 is GTSNPN, CDR2 SVGIG, per germline (reference sequence). CDR3 nucleotides: TGTGCCTGGAGTGTAGGCCACACCACGATATACAATGAGCAGTTCTTC. It specifies CAWSVGHTTIYNEQFF. Complete variable domain (other parts from reference TRBV30 and TRBJ2-1): SQTIHQWPATLVQPVGSPLSLECTVEGTSNPNLYWYRQAAGRGLQLLFYSVGIGQISSEVPQNLSASRPQDRQFILSSKKLLLSDSGFYLCAWSVGHTTIYNEQFFGPGTRLTVL.

J is TRBJ2-7 and V is TRBV30; weak D call: TRBD1 (6 bases). Trimming removed 0 bases from V and 3 bases from J, with 9 bases in between. CDR3 size: 13 residues. Germline CDR1 reads GTSNPN; CDR2 reads SVGIG (reference sequence). In DNA form, the CDR3 reads TGTGCCTGGAGTGTAGACAGGTTCTACGAGCAGTACTTC. The encoded protein is CAWSVDRFYEQYF.

The chain combines TRBV28 with TRBJ2-7, with D possibly TRBD1 on 6 matching bases. Germline assignment: CDR1 MDHEN and CDR2 SYDVKM. V was cut by 6 bases and J by 1 base, with 16 bases left in between. The CDR3 is 15 residues long. The CDR3 protein is CASRARQVLSYEQYF. The CDR3 DNA follows: TGTGCCAGCAGGGCAAGACAGGTCCTTTCCTACGAGCAGTACTTC.

The chain's CDR3 is CASSYSQGPGEQYF. The CDR3 DNA reads as TGTGCCAGCAGTTACTCGCAGGGCCCAGGCGAGCAGTACTTC. The V and J genes are TRBV6-5 and TRBJ2-7; D might be TRBD1 (5 bases). With 0 bases removed from V and 6 bases from J, the gap between germline ends came to 12 bases. CDR1 is MNHEY and CDR2 is SVGAGI in the germline V gene. The CDR3 consists of 14 residues.

This chain links TRBV9 with TRBJ2-1; TRBD2 aligns across 13 bases. Trimming took 3 bases from V and 9 from J; bases not matched to a gene: 3. Germline CDR1 reads SGDLS; CDR2 reads YYNGEE. The CDR3 extends over 14 amino acids. The chain's CDR3 is CASSERLAGGEQFF. Written as DNA, the CDR3 is TGTGCCAGCAGCGAGCGACTAGCGGGGGGTGAGCAGTTCTTC. The full variable domain, in which reference TRBV9 and TRBJ2-1 provide the parts outside the CDR3, is DSGVTQTPKHLITATGQRVTLRCSPRSGDLSVYWYQQSLDQGLQFLIQYYNGEERAKGNILERFSAQQFPDLHSELNLSSLELGDSALYFCASSERLAGGEQFFGPGTRLTVL.

V gene TRBV5-4 combines with J gene TRBJ1-1; D is unclear. Trimming cost V 4 bases and J 1 base, with 8 bases left between them. CDR1 is SGHNT and CDR2 is YYREEE in the germline V gene (reference sequence). The CDR3 extends over 13 amino acids. CDR3 residues: CASSDSPNTEAFF. The CDR3 DNA reads TGTGCCAGCAGCGATTCACCGAACACTGAAGCTTTCTTT.

The chain employs TRBV30 and TRBJ2-1; 9 bases are shared with TRBD1. After removal of 5 bases from V and 10 bases from J, the junction contained 12 bases not matched to a gene. Germline V gives CDR1 GTSNPN, CDR2 SVGIG (reference sequence). The CDR3 is made up of 14 amino acids. This CDR3 is CAWSGTGSSLEQFF. The CDR3, as DNA: TGTGCCTGGTCCGGGACAGGGTCTTCTTTGGAGCAGTTCTTC.

The rearrangement uses TRBV6-5 and TRBJ1-4; 8 nucleotides agree with TRBD1. Germline V lookup: CDR1 MNHEY, CDR2 SVGAGI. The CDR3 has 14 amino acids. The V segment lost 6 bases and the J segment 8 bases; nucleotides outside the gene matches: 8. In DNA, the CDR3 is TGTGCCAGCAGCCTAGACAGGGGCGCCGAAAAACTGTTTTTT. This sequence encodes CASSLDRGAEKLFF.